These T cell receptor beta chains were read from a single sample in a study of cytotoxic CD8 clonotypes in ibrutinib-treated CLL. Libraries were prepared by immunoSEQ multiplex PCR; TCRdb keeps only in-frame clonotypes and omits some of them. The profile covers just over 200,000 clones, with approximately 75% appearing a single time and approximately 10% taken by the ten largest. The sample here was PBMCs, taken after 12 months of ibrutinib treatment. Receptors originate from a human donor with chronic lymphocytic leukemia. The CDR3 runs from the conserved cysteine through the conserved F or W. The D gene is left open where the match is weak. Where a row states a size, it is once, few, many or the class of an expanded clone; other rows omit it.

j_call d_call clone_size v_call cdr3_aa cdr3_nt
TRBJ1-2 TRBD1 NA TRBV25-1 CASSDRQGDPYTF TGTGCCAGCAGTGATCGACAGGGGGACCCCTACACCTTC
TRBJ1-2 NA few TRBV18 CASSPSGNYGYTF TGTGCCAGCTCACCCAGCGGGAACTATGGCTACACCTTC
TRBJ1-2 NA NA TRBV14 CASSQGARLTF TGTGCCAGCAGCCAAGGGGCCCGACTAACCTTC
TRBJ1-2 NA once TRBV20-1 CSAWANGYTF TGCAGTGCTTGGGCGAATGGCTACACCTTC
TRBJ2-7 TRBD1 once TRBV6-1 CASTPGTGRYEQYF TGTGCCAGCACCCCCGGGACAGGGAGGTACGAGCAGTACTTC
TRBJ2-7 NA NA TRBV19 CASSSGDPNEQYF TGTGCCAGTAGTAGTGGGGACCCCAACGAGCAGTACTTC
TRBJ2-1 NA NA TRBV19 CASSISHWGFIEQFF TGTGCCAGTAGTATTTCTCACTGGGGATTTATAGAGCAGTTCTTC
TRBJ2-7 TRBD1 NA TRBV19 CASSIAPTGGSEQYF TGTGCCAGTAGTATAGCCCCGACAGGGGGCTCCGAGCAGTACTTC
TRBJ1-1 NA few TRBV19 CASRRQNTEAFF TGTGCCAGTAGGAGGCAGAACACTGAAGCTTTCTTT
TRBJ2-1 NA NA TRBV5-1 CASQMGGSYNEQFF TGCGCCAGCCAAATGGGAGGCTCCTACAATGAGCAGTTCTTC
TRBJ1-1 NA NA TRBV6-5 CASSYLEHTEAFF TGTGCCAGCAGTTACCTCGAGCACACTGAAGCTTTCTTT
TRBJ2-2 NA NA TRBV7-7 CASSSQPSNTGELFF TGTGCTAGCAGTTCTCAACCTTCAAACACCGGGGAGCTGTTTTTT
TRBJ2-7 NA NA TRBV27 CASSLMDSSYEQYF TGTGCCAGCAGTTTGATGGACAGTTCCTACGAGCAGTACTTC
TRBJ1-1 NA few TRBV6-1 CASGDEGSTEAFF TGTGCCAGCGGGGATGAGGGCAGCACTGAAGCTTTCTTT
TRBJ2-1 NA NA TRBV6-5 CASSPGGEYNEQFF TGTGCCAGCAGTCCGGGCGGGGAGTACAATGAGCAGTTCTTC
TRBJ1-4 NA NA TRBV15 CATSRDDEKLFF TGTGCCACCAGCAGAGATGATGAAAAACTGTTTTTT
TRBJ2-3 TRBD2 NA TRBV27 CASSLRTSGETTDTQYF TGTGCCAGCAGTTTAAGGACTAGCGGGGAAACAACAGATACGCAGTATTTT
TRBJ2-7 NA NA TRBV5-4 CASSSAVGVGREQYF TGTGCCAGCAGCTCGGCCGTTGGGGTCGGGCGCGAGCAGTACTTC
TRBJ2-1 NA few TRBV10-3 CAISEGRVNEQFF TGTGCCATCAGTGAGGGGCGCGTCAATGAGCAGTTCTTC
TRBJ2-3 TRBD1 NA TRBV10-3 CAIGTGGLYTQYF TGTGCCATCGGGACAGGGGGCTTATATACGCAGTATTTT
TRBJ2-3 NA NA TRBV4-2 CASSQSTDTQYF TGTGCCAGCAGCCAGAGTACAGATACGCAGTATTTT
TRBJ1-1 NA NA TRBV10-1 CASSGQMNTEAFF TGCGCCAGCAGTGGACAGATGAACACTGAAGCTTTCTTT
TRBJ1-3 NA NA TRBV19 CASSTTPFSSGNTIYF TGTGCCAGTAGTACAACTCCATTTAGTTCTGGAAACACCATATATTTT
TRBJ2-5 NA few TRBV5-1 CASSSIGDGSSTQYF TGCGCCAGCAGCTCCATAGGTGACGGTTCCTCGACCCAGTACTTC
TRBJ2-5 NA NA TRBV7-7 CASSLTTYQETQYF TGTGCTAGCAGCTTGACTACGTACCAAGAGACCCAGTACTTC
TRBJ1-2 NA NA TRBV7-6 CASSWAGSSGYTF TGTGCCAGCAGCTGGGCGGGATCGTCGGGCTACACCTTC
TRBJ2-2 TRBD1 NA TRBV5-1 CASSFSGTGGSNTGELFF TGCGCCAGCAGCTTCTCGGGGACAGGGGGCTCCAACACCGGGGAGCTGTTTTTT
TRBJ1-3 TRBD1 NA TRBV28 CASRKTGGTGNTIYF TGTGCCAGCAGGAAGACAGGGGGGACTGGAAACACCATATATTTT
TRBJ2-5 NA NA TRBV12-1 CASSPPGPSGETQYF TGTGCCAGCAGCCCGCCGGGACCCTCCGGGGAGACCCAGTACTTC
TRBJ2-7 NA NA TRBV18 CASSQDVGIYEQYF TGTGCCAGCTCCCAAGACGTAGGGATCTACGAGCAGTACTTC
TRBJ1-1 NA few TRBV7-2 CASSLAWQGEAFF TGTGCCAGCAGCTTAGCATGGCAGGGGGAAGCTTTCTTT
TRBJ2-7 NA NA TRBV10-2 CASSEAPGVEQYF TGCGCCAGCAGTGAGGCCCCAGGGGTCGAGCAGTACTTC
TRBJ1-2 NA few TRBV4-2 CASSQGEGTNYGYTF TGTGCCAGCAGCCAAGGGGAGGGGACTAACTATGGCTACACCTTC
TRBJ1-1 NA NA TRBV4-1 CASSQDRVYTEAFF TGCGCCAGCAGCCAAGACAGGGTATACACTGAAGCTTTCTTT
TRBJ2-4 NA NA TRBV19 CASSVTRGLAKNIQYF TGTGCCAGTAGTGTGACTAGGGGACTAGCCAAAAACATTCAGTACTTC
TRBJ2-5 TRBD2 NA TRBV28 CASSYYAGTSLETQYF TGTGCCAGCAGTTACTATGCCGGGACTAGTCTCGAGACCCAGTACTTC
TRBJ1-3 NA NA TRBV18 CASSPDQTGNTIYF TGTGCCAGCTCACCAGACCAGACTGGAAACACCATATATTTT
TRBJ1-2 NA NA TRBV30 CAWSPKGSGYGYTF TGTGCCTGGAGTCCCAAAGGGTCGGGGTATGGCTACACCTTC
TRBJ1-5 TRBD1 NA TRBV7-3 CASSLRQGEPQHF TGTGCCAGCAGCTTGAGACAGGGAGAGCCCCAGCATTTT
TRBJ1-3 NA NA TRBV5-4 CASSISWGSGNTIYF TGTGCCAGCAGCATTTCGTGGGGATCCGGAAACACCATATATTTT